These 21 T cell receptor beta chains originate from one sample sequenced in a study of CD8 T cells in Susac syndrome. Reverse transcription of roughly 0.5 to 1 ug RNA used random hexamers. TCRdb analysed the immunoSEQ multiplex PCR reads with MiXCR anew, one entry per CDR3 protein. The top ten clones hold roughly 0.14% of a sample with over 100,000 distinct CDR3 sequences, 96% of them seen once. Specimen: CD4+ T cells from PBMCs. The receptors derive from a human donor with Susac syndrome.

This sequence joins TRBV6-5 and TRBJ2-1, with 11 bases fitting TRBD2. The CDR3 contains 18 residues. Germline V gene data show CDR1 as MNHEY and CDR2 as SVGAGI. J was trimmed by 6 bases and V by 4 bases; bases with no gene match: 14. CDR3 residues: CASSSPTSGVGQSNEQFF. The CDR3 DNA reads TGTGCCAGCAGTTCGCCGACTAGCGGGGTGGGGCAATCCAATGAGCAGTTCTTC.

A single count supports this clonotype. The V gene is TRBV28, the J gene TRBJ1-1; D is perhaps TRBD1 (5 bases). The CDR3 contains 14 residues. V lost 5 bases, J lost 5 bases, and 15 bases lay in between. Germline V gene data show CDR1 as MDHEN and CDR2 as SYDVKM. The CDR3, as DNA: TGTGCCAGCAGTGGGACTGGATTGGGGACTGAAGCTTTCTTT. Its translation is CASSGTGLGTEAFF.

J is TRBJ1-1 and V is TRBV6-5; unclear D gene. Trimming took 9 bases from V and 3 from J, leaving 14 bases between them. Germline CDR1 reads MNHEY; CDR2 reads SVGAGI. The CDR3 is 13 residues long. CDR3 nucleotide sequence: TGTGCCAGTTTAAGACGGGAGGACACTGAAGCTTTCTTT. Translated: CASLRREDTEAFF.

The V call is TRBV5-1, the J call TRBJ2-5; 13 bases map to TRBD2. V lost 2 bases and J lost 5; bases outside the gene matches: 6. This CDR3 contains 16 residues. Germline CDR1 SGHRS, CDR2 YFSETQ. CDR3 residues: CASSFTSGRAVETQYF. The CDR3 DNA sequence: TGCGCCAGCAGCTTCACTAGCGGGAGGGCCGTTGAGACCCAGTACTTC. Filled out from reference TRBV5-1 and TRBJ2-5, the complete variable domain reads KAGVTQTPRYLIKTRGQQVTLSCSPISGHRSVSWYQQTPGQGLQFLFEYFSETQRNKGNFPGRFSGRQFSNSRSEMNVSTLELGDSALYLCASSFTSGRAVETQYFGPGTRLLVL.

The chain has TRBV12-3 or TRBV12-4 and TRBJ2-3; 7 nucleotides agree with TRBD1. The CDR3 extends over 15 amino acids. J lost 7 bases, V lost 6 bases, and 13 bases had no gene match. CDR3 coding DNA: TGTGCCAGCAGAATGACAGGGAGAGGTCGGAATACGCAGTATTTT. It is translated as CASRMTGRGRNTQYF.

The chain couples TRBV6-2 or TRBV6-3 to TRBJ2-5; D is unclear. CDR1 is MNHEY, CDR2 SVGEGT, per germline. The CDR3 length is 11 residues. V lost 6 bases and J 9 bases, leaving 11 bases between the germline ends. CDR3 coding DNA: TGTGCCAGCAGCCTAAGTGGGCCCCAGTACTTC. This gives the protein CASSLSGPQYF.

The J gene is TRBJ2-7, the V gene TRBV3-1; TRBD1 agrees at 7 bases. V lost 4 bases to trimming and J lost 2 bases; unmatched junction nucleotides: 5. The V gene's germline CDR1 is LGHDT and CDR2 YNNKEL (reference sequence). This CDR3 contains 14 residues. The DNA of the CDR3 is TGTGCCAGCAGCCTTTCCGACAGGGCCTACGAGCAGTACTTC. Encoded protein: CASSLSDRAYEQYF.

J is TRBJ1-2 and V is TRBV12-3 or TRBV12-4, with 9 bases aligning to TRBD1. The CDR3 loop spans 15 amino acids. Trimming at V came to 4 bases and at J to 8 bases, leaving 11 bases not matched to a gene. Here the CDR3 reads CASSSRRDRDGGYTF. The CDR3 nucleotides read TGTGCCAGCAGTTCTCGCCGGGACAGGGACGGCGGCTACACCTTC.

This clonotype was recorded once. The V gene is TRBV14, the J gene TRBJ2-5, with D unclear. The germline V and J ends were trimmed by 0 bases and 0 bases, with 5 bases remaining between them. Per germline, CDR1 SGHDN and CDR2 FVKESK. CDR3 size: 14 residues. The CDR3 DNA reads as TGTGCCAGCAGCCAAGACAGGAACCAAGAGACCCAGTACTTC. This encodes CASSQDRNQETQYF.

J is TRBJ1-5 and V is TRBV28; D is ambiguous. CDR3 length equals 13 residues. V was pared by 7 bases and J by 0 bases, with 7 bases between. Germline lookup yields CDR1 MDHEN and CDR2 SYDVKM. This CDR3 reads CASKDFSNQPQHF. The CDR3 nucleotides are TGTGCCAGCAAGGACTTTAGCAATCAGCCCCAGCATTTT.

The chain links TRBV20-1 to TRBJ2-7; TRBD2 aligns across 7 bases. The CDR3 runs 13 residues. The germline V gene has CDR1 DFQATT and CDR2 SNEGSKA (reference sequence). Trimming at V came to 3 bases and at J to 5 bases, leaving 7 bases not matched to a gene. CDR3 DNA sequence: TGCAGTGCTAGTGAGGCGGGAGACAACGAGCAGTACTTC. This codes for CSASEAGDNEQYF.

This sequence joins TRBV6-4 and TRBJ2-1; 14 bases are a match to TRBD2. Trimming removed 5 bases from V and 2 bases from J; junction bases left unmatched: 11. Germline assignment: CDR1 MRHNA and CDR2 SNTAGT. The CDR3 contains 19 residues. The CDR3 protein is CASSRVGTSGSRAYNEQFF. The CDR3 nucleotides read TGTGCCAGCAGTCGAGTGGGGACTAGCGGGAGTAGGGCCTACAATGAGCAGTTCTTC.

The J gene is TRBJ2-3, the V gene TRBV2; D perhaps matches TRBD2 (6 bases). V was shortened by 6 bases and J by 2 bases, with 18 bases between the two germline ends. CDR1 SNHLY and CDR2 FYNNEI come from the germline V gene. The CDR3 extends over 16 amino acids. CDR3 bases: TGTGCCAGCAGACCAGACCCCGGACTACCCACAGATACGCAGTATTTT. The encoded protein is CASRPDPGLPTDTQYF.

This clonotype has a handful of counts. This rearrangement joins TRBV7-9 to TRBJ2-1; D may be TRBD1 (5 bases). V lost 2 bases to trimming and J lost 1 base, with 6 bases between them. Per the germline V gene, CDR1 is SEHNR and CDR2 is FQNEAQ (reference sequence). The CDR3 loop spans 14 amino acids. CDR3 region: CASSLTGSYNEQFF. As DNA, the CDR3 is TGTGCCAGCAGCTTAACAGGTTCCTACAATGAGCAGTTCTTC.

The chain employs TRBV5-1 and TRBJ1-2; D call uncertain. The germline V gene has CDR1 SGHRS and CDR2 YFSETQ. Trimming took 3 bases from V and 4 from J, leaving 19 bases between them. The CDR3 runs to 16 residues. The CDR3 coding sequence is TGCGCCAGCAGCTCTCGGACGGACGCTAGAACCTATGGCTACACCTTC. Its protein product is CASSSRTDARTYGYTF.

J is TRBJ2-2 and V is TRBV20-1; TRBD1 agrees at 7 bases. CDR1 and CDR2 from the germline V gene are DFQATT and SNEGSKA (reference sequence). CDR3 length: 13 residues. V lost 3 bases to trimming and J lost 5 bases; unmatched junction nucleotides: 3. The CDR3 loop is CSARTGWTGELFF. The DNA for the CDR3 is TGCAGTGCTAGGACAGGGTGGACCGGGGAGCTGTTTTTT.

This clonotype was seen a single time. V is TRBV23-1 and J is TRBJ2-5; 11 nucleotides match TRBD2. TRBV23-1 is filed as an ORF, its function uncertain. J gave up 1 base and V 8 bases, and 6 bases lay outside the gene matches. The CDR3 runs 15 residues. CDR3 amino acids: CASRTSGLTQETQYF. The CDR3 DNA reads TGCGCCAGCCGGACTAGCGGGCTCACCCAAGAGACCCAGTACTTC.

The rearrangement uses TRBV5-1 and TRBJ2-4, with D tentatively TRBD1 (6 bases). The germline gives CDR1 SGHRS, CDR2 YFSETQ. V lost 3 bases to trimming and J lost 8 bases, with 15 bases between them. The CDR3 spans 14 residues. This chain's CDR3 is CASSSRQAPYIQYF. Here the CDR3 DNA reads TGCGCCAGCAGCTCTAGACAGGCTCCATACATTCAGTACTTC.

The CDR3 nucleotides read TGTGCCAGCAGCTTGGAACCGACTTACTATGGCTACACCTTC. As protein: CASSLEPTYYGYTF. The chain is built from TRBV7-2 and TRBJ1-2, with D hard to call. Trimming took 3 bases from V and 3 from J, leaving 11 bases between them. CDR3 length equals 14 residues. Germline V CDR1 and CDR2: SGHTA, FQGNSA.

The chain combines TRBV2 with TRBJ2-7, with 8 bases identical to TRBD1. The CDR3 covers 15 residues. From germline, CDR1 is SNHLY and CDR2 FYNNEI. Trimming cost V 1 base and J 2 bases; bases outside gene matches: 4. CDR3 loop: CASSEDMTGAYEQYF. CDR3 bases: TGTGCCAGCAGTGAAGATATGACAGGGGCCTACGAGCAGTACTTC.

The rearrangement joins TRBV7-3 to TRBJ2-1; a possible D gene is TRBD1 (5 bases). The CDR3 is 15 residues long. V lost 2 bases, J lost 6 bases, and 14 bases lay in between. Germline-derived CDR1 and CDR2 are SGHTA and FQGTGA. As DNA, the CDR3 is TGTGCCAGCAGCTTACAGTTCTCAGGGCTCAATGAGCAGTTCTTC. Translation gives CASSLQFSGLNEQFF.